This T cell receptor (beta chain) was observed in a study of cytomegalovirus exposure and HLA in healthy donors. The CDR3 length is 14 residues. Germline CDR1 and CDR2: MDHEN and SYDVKM. V was pared by 6 bases and J by 0 bases, with 9 bases between. The donors comprised healthy bone marrow donors. Primers included in the PCR were 60 Vbeta and 13 Jbeta primers. In the authors' workflow: There were about 88 million unique TCR beta chains by a later count, and some 10 million of them were shared. Assay: immunoSEQ multiplex PCR; the TCRdb copy retains only in-frame clones and omits some. The D gene and trimming were derived from the DNA, and the V and J assignments and clone size from that table. The repertoire holds about 160,000 clones, with roughly 80% as singletons. Notes on the study in general: The authors confirmed in vitro that three CMV-associated chains were specific for CMV antigens. According to a later analysis, donors in an Asian-associated ancestry cluster reportedly had fewer N-insertions than the roughly 670-donor mean.

Details on this clone: Its antigen remains unknown.

The sample consisted of PBMCs. The TCR was taken from a man aged 40-49 years in good health and CMV-seronegative. The chain links TRBV28 to TRBJ1-5; D not resolved. CDR3 in DNA: TGTGCCAGCAGCTTGGCGGTTAGCAATCAGCCCCAGCATTTT. It is translated as CASSLAVSNQPQHF.